The 5 T cell receptor beta chains reported below all come from one sample, sequenced in a study of blood T cells in healthy people across ages. A second PCR of about 7 to 12 cycles used a sample-barcoded 5' primer and a J-beta primer mix. TCRdb independently ran MiXCR on the 5' RACE reads; one entry per CDR3 protein. Among under 2,000,000 distinct CDR3 sequences listed, roughly 52% were seen once. Sequencing was performed on blood. These receptors were taken from a woman aged 40 to 50 in good health.

The chain links TRBV7-2 to TRBJ2-5, with D unclear. This CDR3 has 16 residues. V was trimmed by 6 bases and J by 1 base, leaving 18 bases between them. From germline, CDR1 is SGHTA and CDR2 FQGNSA. The CDR3: CASSVGQARSQETQYF. CDR3 nucleotide sequence: TGTGCCAGCAGTGTAGGGCAGGCCCGCTCCCAAGAGACCCAGTACTTC.

This clonotype has more than one count but fewer than ten. This rearrangement joins TRBV3-1 to TRBJ2-1, with TRBD2 matching over 8 bases. V shed 4 bases and J 4 bases; nucleotides not matched to a gene: 12. This CDR3 contains 17 residues. Germline V gene lookup returns CDR1 LGHDT and CDR2 YNNKEL (reference sequence). The CDR3 spells CASSPFGGGSPYNEQFF. The CDR3 bases are TGTGCCAGCAGCCCCTTCGGCGGGGGGTCTCCTTACAATGAGCAGTTCTTC.

This clonotype has a handful of counts. The chain is built from TRBV7-2 and TRBJ2-5; D might be TRBD2 (6 bases). CDR1 and CDR2 (germline): SGHTA, FQGNSA. This CDR3 spans 17 amino acids. Between the trimmed V and J ends, which lost 2 bases and 5 bases, there was a span of 21 bases. CDR3 sequence: CASSLLGRTGGQETQYF. The CDR3 region has the DNA TGTGCCAGCAGCTTACTTGGAAGAACCGGGGGTCAGGAGACCCAGTACTTC. The full variable domain, with the rest looked up from reference TRBV7-2 and TRBJ2-5, is GAGVSQSPSNKVTEKGKDVELRCDPISGHTALYWYRQSLGQGLEFLIYFQGNSAPDKSGLPSDRFSAERTGGSVSTLTIQRTQQEDSAVYLCASSLLGRTGGQETQYFGPGTRLLVL.

The genes are TRBV4-3 and TRBJ2-3, with 13 bases aligning to TRBD2. Unmatched junction bases numbered 8, after V lost 0 bases and J lost 8 bases. The V gene's germline CDR1 is LGHNA and CDR2 YSLEER. The CDR3 sequence is 17 residues long. The CDR3 nucleotides are TGCGCCAGCAGCCAAGAACTAGCGGGGGGGCTCTCTCTTACGCAGTATTTT. Translating gives CASSQELAGGLSLTQYF.

The J gene is TRBJ2-1, the V gene TRBV5-1, with D maybe TRBD1 (6 bases). Per the germline V gene, CDR1 is SGHRS and CDR2 is YFSETQ. V was cut by 5 bases and J by 7 bases, with 16 bases left in between. The CDR3 contains 14 residues. CDR3 residues: CASRTIEGVNEQFF. CDR3 coding DNA: TGCGCCAGCAGGACGATTGAGGGGGTGAATGAGCAGTTCTTC.